This is a list of T cell receptor beta chains from one sample in a study of T cell responses to AZD1222 COVID-19 vaccine. The assay was immunoSEQ multiplex PCR, and TCRdb's table has in-frame clones only and misses some. The sample has some 61,000 clones, approximately 84% seen once. The sample consisted of peripheral blood, taken on day 0 of AZD1222 vaccination. The origin of the receptors is an adult in good health. The CDR3 runs from the conserved cysteine through the conserved F or W. A D gene is named only where the DNA matches it firmly. Expanded clones get a size class; other rows say once, few or many, or leave the size out.

j_call v_call clone_size cdr3_length d_call cdr3_nt cdr3_aa
TRBJ1-5 TRBV12-5 . 18 TRBD1 TGTGCTAGTGGCATTGGGACAGGGGGCGATTTTAACAATCAGCCCCAGCATTTT CASGIGTGGDFNNQPQHF
TRBJ1-4 TRBV4-3 . 15 . TGCGCCAGCAGCCAAGATGGCCGGAGGGCTGAAAAACTGTTTTTT CASSQDGRRAEKLFF
TRBJ2-7 TRBV7-9 . 16 TRBD1 TGTGCCAGCAGCTGGATCCAAACAGGGGTGGCGCGGGAGCAGTACTTC CASSWIQTGVAREQYF
TRBJ1-5 TRBV6-5 . 15 TRBD1 TGTGCCAGCAGTAGCCATGACAGGGGACGACAGCCCCAGCATTTT CASSSHDRGRQPQHF
TRBJ1-5 TRBV27 . 15 TRBD1 TGTGCCAGCAGCCGATCGACAGGGGGCAATCAGCCCCAGCATTTT CASSRSTGGNQPQHF
TRBJ2-2 TRBV11-3 . 13 . TGTGCCAGCAGCTTAGTCCCTACCGGGGAGCTGTTTTTT CASSLVPTGELFF
TRBJ1-5 TRBV10-3 many 14 . TGTGCCATCGGGACCCAAGATAGCAATCAGCCCCAGCATTTT CAIGTQDSNQPQHF
TRBJ1-2 TRBV29-1 . 12 TRBD1 TGCAGCGTCGTACAGGGGATGCATGGCTACACCTTC CSVVQGMHGYTF
TRBJ2-1 TRBV5-1 . 14 . TGCGCCAGCGCCGGGACTTTCTCCTACAATGAGCAGTTCTTC CASAGTFSYNEQFF
TRBJ1-1 TRBV12-3/TRBV12-4 . 11 . TGTGCCAGCTGGGGTCGGGGTGAAGCTTTCTTT CASWGRGEAFF
TRBJ2-1 TRBV6-5 . 15 TRBD2 TGTGCCAGCAGAAAGGGGGGACTAGAAAACAATGAGCAGTTCTTC CASRKGGLENNEQFF
TRBJ2-7 TRBV3-1/TRBV3-2 . 15 TRBD1 TGTGCCAGCAGGCGACAGGGGTCTCTCACCTACGAGCAGTACTTC CASRRQGSLTYEQYF
TRBJ2-2 TRBV28 once 13 . TGTGCCAGCAGTCTAGGACATACCGGGGAGCTGTTTTTT CASSLGHTGELFF
TRBJ1-5 TRBV6-5 . 13 . TGTGCCAGCAGTCGGGGTGGAAATCAGCCCCAGCATTTT CASSRGGNQPQHF
TRBJ1-1 TRBV6-5 . 15 . TGTGCCAGCAGTTCAAGACACCCAGCGGACACTGAAGCTTTCTTT CASSSRHPADTEAFF
TRBJ1-1 TRBV6-5 . 14 TRBD1 TGTGCCAGCAGTCCCCGGACAGGGAATACTGAAGCTTTCTTT CASSPRTGNTEAFF
TRBJ1-1 TRBV5-6 . 13 . TGTGCCAGCAGCTTGGCCAAAGGGCATGACGCTTTCTTT CASSLAKGHDAFF
TRBJ2-1 TRBV15 . 16 TRBD2 TGTGCCACCAGCAGCCGACTAGCTATCTCCTACAATGAGCAGTTCTTC CATSSRLAISYNEQFF
TRBJ1-5 TRBV7-2 . 15 . TGTGCCAGCAGCTTAGGACAGGCGGGCAATCAGCCCCAGCATTTT CASSLGQAGNQPQHF
TRBJ2-2 TRBV7-9 . 14 . TGTGCCAGCAACCGCCAGAGAGGGGGCGGGGAGCTGTTTTTT CASNRQRGGGELFF
TRBJ2-6 TRBV9 . 21 . TGTGCCAGCAGCGTAGTAGCCCCGTCCGAGGCCCTCCTCTCTGGGGCCAACGTCCTGACTTTC CASSVVAPSEALLSGANVLTF
TRBJ2-3 TRBV12-5 once 15 . TGTGCTAGTCACCGCGCGGTGGGGGGAGCGGATACGCAGTATTTT CASHRAVGGADTQYF
TRBJ1-2 TRBV19 . 12 . TGTGCCAGTAGTATCTTCGGCTATGGCTACACCTTC CASSIFGYGYTF
TRBJ2-1 TRBV7-2 . 16 TRBD2 TGTGCCAGCAGTCCCTTGTCCGGGACTAGTTCAAATGAGCAGTTCTTC CASSPLSGTSSNEQFF
TRBJ2-5 TRBV10-3 . 14 . TGTGCCATCAGTGAGTCCACAGGGCTAGAGACCCAGTACTTC CAISESTGLETQYF
TRBJ2-1 TRBV5-6 . 17 TRBD2 TGTGCCAGCAGCCGACAATTACTAGCGGGAGAATCCAATGAGCAGTTCTTC CASSRQLLAGESNEQFF
TRBJ2-3 TRBV4-3 . 16 TRBD2 TGCGCCAGCAGCCCGACTAGCGGGGGGGCCGGTGAAACGCAGTATTTT CASSPTSGGAGETQYF
TRBJ1-2 TRBV6-6 . 13 . TGTGCCAGCAGTTACTTAGAGAACTATGGCTACACCTTC CASSYLENYGYTF
TRBJ2-2 TRBV18 . 15 . TGTGCCAGCTCCCAGAGGGGATCGATAACCGGGGAGCTGTTTTTT CASSQRGSITGELFF
TRBJ1-1 TRBV13 . 14 TRBD1 TGTGCCAGCAGCACCCTGACAGGGGCCAGTGAAGCTTTCTTT CASSTLTGASEAFF
TRBJ2-4 TRBV19 . 15 . TGTGCCAGTAGTATAGCGGGACGGTCGCCGGACATTCAGTACTTC CASSIAGRSPDIQYF
TRBJ1-1 TRBV6-5 . 15 . TGTGCCAGCAGGAATTCAGGGGCCCCGAACACTGAAGCTTTCTTT CASRNSGAPNTEAFF
TRBJ1-1 TRBV6-5 . 13 . TGTGCCAGCAGTCCGTCAGGGATGACTGAAGCTTTCTTT CASSPSGMTEAFF
TRBJ1-2 TRBV27 . 13 . TGTGCCAGCAGTTTATCAGGGGCAGCAGGCTACACCTTC CASSLSGAAGYTF
TRBJ1-4 TRBV7-8 once 14 . TGTGCCAGCAGCTCGGCCCGGAACAATGAAAAACTGTTTTTT CASSSARNNEKLFF
TRBJ1-4 TRBV7-2 once 15 . TGTGCCAGCAGCGCCCGGGGTGCAACTAATGAAAAACTGTTTTTT CASSARGATNEKLFF
TRBJ1-6 TRBV3-1/TRBV3-2 . 13 . TGTGCCAGCAGCAACCTGGGCAATTCACCCCTCCACTTT CASSNLGNSPLHF
TRBJ1-4 TRBV7-9 once 16 . TGTGCCAGCAGCCCGCCCCTTGGAGTGGGTAATGAAAAACTGTTTTTT CASSPPLGVGNEKLFF
TRBJ1-6 TRBV11-2 once 13 . TGTGCCAGCGGATTAGAACGGGGGTCACCCCTCCACTTT CASGLERGSPLHF
TRBJ1-1 TRBV27 . 14 TRBD1 TGTGCCAGCAGTATGGACAGGGTGAACACTGAAGCTTTCTTT CASSMDRVNTEAFF
TRBJ2-7 TRBV11-3 . 16 . TGTGCCAGCAGCTACCAGAAGACAGGCGGGAACTACGAGCAGTACTTC CASSYQKTGGNYEQYF
TRBJ2-7 TRBV12-3/TRBV12-4 . 13 . TGTGCCAGCAGTTTAGGCAAAGTCTACGAGCAGTACTTC CASSLGKVYEQYF
TRBJ1-3 TRBV18 once 15 . TGTGCCAGCTCACCACCCGCCCTCTCTGGAAACACCATATATTTT CASSPPALSGNTIYF
TRBJ2-2 TRBV5-1 . 15 TRBD1 TGCGCCAGCAGCCTCCTGACAGGGGGCACCGGGGAGCTGTTTTTT CASSLLTGGTGELFF
TRBJ2-7 TRBV20-1 . 11 TRBD2 TGCAGTGCTAACCGGGGGGACGAGCAGTACTTC CSANRGDEQYF
TRBJ1-3 TRBV28 . 14 . TGTGCCAGCACCCCTGGACAGACTGGAAACACCATATATTTT CASTPGQTGNTIYF
TRBJ2-3 TRBV29-1 . 14 TRBD2 TGCAGCGTAGGGACTAGCGGGTTCACAGATACGCAGTATTTT CSVGTSGFTDTQYF
TRBJ2-1 TRBV6-2/TRBV6-3 . 16 . TGTGCCAGCAGTTATCAGGGGGAGGCGAAGGTCAATGAGCAGTTCTTC CASSYQGEAKVNEQFF
TRBJ2-5 TRBV12-5 . 14 . TGTGCTAGTGGTTTGTTGTCTAGTCGGGAGACCCAGTACTTC CASGLLSSRETQYF
TRBJ1-6 TRBV27 . 13 . TGTGCCAGCAGTCTGAACCGTAATTCACCCCTCCACTTT CASSLNRNSPLHF
TRBJ1-1 TRBV6-2/TRBV6-3 . 15 TRBD1 TGTGCCAGCAGTGCACCCGGGACAGGGAACACTGAAGCTTTCTTT CASSAPGTGNTEAFF
TRBJ1-3 TRBV4-3 . 13 . TGCGCCAGCAGTGGGTTCTCTGGAAACACCATATATTTT CASSGFSGNTIYF
TRBJ1-4 TRBV18 . 18 . TGTGCCAGCTCACCATCCGCATTCTGGAGGAAGAGCAGGGAAAAACTGTTTTTT CASSPSAFWRKSREKLFF
TRBJ2-1 TRBV6-6 . 19 . TGTGCCAGCAGTCGCTTGGGAGGCCCCTATGAAGAGATTTACAATGAGCAGTTCTTC CASSRLGGPYEEIYNEQFF
TRBJ1-2 TRBV30 few 12 TRBD1 TGTGCCTCGACAGGGGGCGGATATGGCTACACCTTC CASTGGGYGYTF